This entry lists 27 T cell receptor beta chains sequenced from one sample in a study of Graves' ophthalmopathy and Graves' hyperthyroidism. As the template, RNA transcripts were used to amplify TCR beta CDR3 regions. Scientists carried out first-round RT-PCR using HTBI primers and then a second-round multiplex PCR. MiXCR, run by TCRdb on the multiplex PCR reads, gives a single entry per CDR3 protein. This sample has some 25,000 distinct CDR3 sequences, with approximately 48% found just once. The specimen was peripheral blood. These receptors were collected from an adult woman with stable Graves' hyperthyroidism.

This clonotype was found many times. V gene TRBV6-5 combines with J gene TRBJ2-7; D ambiguous. The CDR3 is made up of 14 amino acids. Trimming took 8 bases from V and 9 from J, leaving 23 bases between them. Germline CDR1 reads MNHEY; CDR2 reads SVGAGI. CDR3 amino acids: CASSRSSQPFGQYF. The CDR3 bases are TGTGCCAGCTCTCGCTCGAGTCAGCCCTTCGGGCAGTACTTC.

This clonotype is labeled medium-sized (0.01 to 0.1%). The chain's CDR3 is CASSQYTANTEAFF. CDR3 coding DNA: TGTGCCAGCAGCCAATACACAGCGAACACTGAAGCTTTCTTT. The chain employs TRBV7-8 and TRBJ1-1; the D is unclear. Between the trimmed V and J ends, which lost 5 bases and 1 base, there was a span of 11 bases. Germline V gene lookup returns CDR1 SGHVS and CDR2 FQNEAQ. This CDR3 contains 14 residues.

This clonotype is labeled medium-sized. J is TRBJ2-5 and V is TRBV20-1, with D possibly being TRBD1 or TRBD2 (5 bases each). CDR3 length: 13 amino acids. V lost 5 bases to trimming and J lost 1 base, with 11 bases between them. Germline V CDR1 and CDR2: DFQATT, SNEGSKA (reference sequence). The DNA of the CDR3 is TGCAGTGCTCCGGGACCGAGCCAAGAGACCCAGTACTTC. Its translation: CSAPGPSQETQYF.

This clonotype appeared once. This likely comes from a read error, as the CDR3 has no conserved phenylalanine or tryptophan at its end. The V call is TRBV27, the J call TRBJ2-7, with 8 bases aligning to TRBD2. With V trimmed by 6 bases and J by 4 bases, 5 bases remained unmatched. The germline V gene has CDR1 MNHEY and CDR2 SMNVEV (reference sequence). This CDR3 is 13 amino acids long. The CDR3 region is CASRAGVGYEQYL. As DNA, the CDR3 is TGTGCCAGCAGAGCGGGAGTTGGATACGAGCAGTACCTC.

V is TRBV2 and J is TRBJ2-5; TRBD2 matches 10 bases. The CDR3 is 13 residues long. V trimming: 4 bases; J trimming: 5 bases; junction bases outside the gene matches: 1. CDR1 SNHLY and CDR2 FYNNEI come from the germline V gene. The DNA of the CDR3 is TGTGCCAGCAGTGGTAGCGGGAGGGAGACCCAGTACTTC. Residues: CASSGSGRETQYF.

This clonotype was counted at least ten times. This may be a read error: a much more frequent sequence differs by one nucleotide. CDR3 coding DNA: TGTGCCAGCAGCCAAGATTGGGGGGAGGACGCCTACGAGCAGTACTTC. The encoded protein is CASSQDWGEDAYEQYF. The chain joins TRBV4-2 to TRBJ2-7; D is possibly TRBD2 (6 bases). Per germline, CDR1 LGHNA and CDR2 YNFKEQ. The V end was cut by 0 bases, the J end by 2 bases, with 14 bases between. The CDR3 runs to 16 residues.

The rearrangement joins TRBV20-1 to TRBJ2-7, with D perhaps matching TRBD1 (6 bases). Per the germline V gene, CDR1 is DFQATT and CDR2 is SNEGSKA (reference sequence). The V end was cut by 6 bases, the J end by 7 bases, with 28 bases between. This CDR3 spans 16 amino acids. CDR3 coding DNA: TGCAGTGCCTTTCTATCCGGGACATTGAACACCGGGGAGCAGTACTTC. Translation gives CSAFLSGTLNTGEQYF.

The chain links TRBV19 to TRBJ2-2; D is unclear. Germline CDR1 LNHDA, CDR2 SQIVND (reference sequence). The CDR3 contains 11 residues. The V and J ends lost 7 bases and 8 bases respectively, with 8 bases between them. The CDR3 DNA reads as TGTGCCAGTAAGAATACAGGGGAGCTGTTTTTT. It codes for CASKNTGELFF.

This clonotype showed up many times. The rearrangement joins TRBV3-1 to TRBJ2-2; D not certain. Per germline, CDR1 LGHDT and CDR2 YNNKEL (reference sequence). The ends were cut back, 1 base at V and 9 bases at J, with 9 bases in the middle. The CDR3 is 13 residues long. In DNA, the CDR3 is TGTGCCAGCAGCCAAGCATCCCGACGGGAGCTGTTTTTT. It codes for CASSQASRRELFF.

This clonotype was detected once. The chain recombines TRBV19 with TRBJ2-2; no definite D call. The germline V gene encodes CDR1 LNHDA and CDR2 SQIVND (reference sequence). The CDR3 has 10 amino acids. Trimming took off 5 bases at V and 9 bases at J, with 4 bases between the two ends. The CDR3 sequence is CASSFRELFF. The CDR3 nucleotides read TGTGCCAGTAGTTTCCGGGAGCTGTTTTTT. The full variable domain, in which reference TRBV19 and TRBJ2-2 provide the parts outside the CDR3, is DGGITQSPKYLFRKEGQNVTLSCEQNLNHDAMYWYRQDPGQGLRLIYYSQIVNDFQKGDIAEGYSVSREKKESFPLTVTSAQKNPTAFYLCASSFRELFFGEGSRLTVL.

A note on this clonotype: An end of the junction differs from the germline gene, which may be a read error. J is TRBJ2-3 and V is TRBV7-9; TRBD2 aligns across 15 bases. This CDR3 region has 18 residues. Germline V CDR1 and CDR2: SEHNR, FQNEAQ (reference sequence). The CDR3 loop is CASSLGTSGRAGADTQYF. CDR3 nucleotide sequence: TGTGCCAGCAGCTTAGGGACTAGCGGGAGGGCCGGGGCAGATACTCAGTATTTT.

The rearrangement joins TRBV6-2 or TRBV6-3 to TRBJ1-6; D ambiguous. The CDR3 contains 15 residues. V dropped 9 bases and J dropped 9 bases, with 21 bases sitting between them. The V gene's germline CDR1 is MNHEY and CDR2 SVGEGT. CDR3 nucleotides: TGTGCCAGTGGTTACGGAGGTAGTAAGATTTCACCCCTCCACTTT. This translates into CASGYGGSKISPLHF.

About this clonotype: It is unclear where the CDR3 begins or ends on the DNA, so no DNA is shown, and the CDR3 is as TCRdb lists it. This chain links TRBV5-5 with TRBJ2-7; the table's D call, TRBD1, has no DNA check behind it. Inclusive of both ends, the CDR3 amounts to 21 amino acids. Germline V gene sequence: CDR1 SGHKS, CDR2 YYEKEE (reference sequence). The CDR3 loop is CDSSFYICSAYGQPYSYEQYF.

This clonotype was picked up many times. The chain carries TRBV7-3 and TRBJ2-3; D is unresolved. Germline V gene lookup returns CDR1 SGHTA and CDR2 FQGTGA. V shed 5 bases and J shed 4 bases, with 7 bases lying between them. CDR3 length equals 12 residues. CDR3 sequence reads: CASSHAADTQYF. CDR3 in DNA: TGTGCCAGCAGCCACGCCGCAGATACGCAGTATTTT. The full variable domain, rest sourced from reference TRBV7-3 and TRBJ2-3, is GAGVSQTPSNKVTEKGKYVELRCDPISGHTALYWYRQSLGQGPEFLIYFQGTGAADDSGLPNDRFFAVRPEGSVSTLKIQRTERGDSAVYLCASSHAADTQYFGPGTRLTVL.

At least ten counts were recorded for this clonotype. The chain carries TRBV9 and TRBJ1-1; TRBD1 matches 10 bases. The CDR3 length is 14 residues. Germline-derived CDR1 and CDR2 are SGDLS and YYNGEE. Losses at the gene ends were 3 bases for V and 4 bases for J; bases not matched to a gene: 3. The CDR3, as DNA: TGTGCCAGCAGCGCGGACAGGGGGAGCACTGAAGCTTTCTTT. Its translation is CASSADRGSTEAFF.

This chain connects TRBV5-4 to TRBJ2-7; D is unresolved. V was trimmed by 5 bases and J by 5 bases, leaving 14 bases between them. The CDR3 totals 13 residues. Germline assignment: CDR1 SGHNT and CDR2 YYREEE (reference sequence). This CDR3 reads CASSQSVGHEQYF. CDR3 sequence (DNA): TGTGCCAGCAGTCAGTCTGTTGGCCACGAGCAGTACTTC.

This clonotype is termed medium-sized. The V call is TRBV5-6, the J call TRBJ1-6, with no clear D. This CDR3 is built from 15 residues. From germline, CDR1 is SGHDT and CDR2 YYEEEE. The V end was cut by 3 bases, the J end by 9 bases, with 16 bases between. The CDR3 here is CASSSGRPGSSPLHF. The DNA for the CDR3 is TGTGCCAGCAGCTCTGGCCGGCCCGGTAGTTCACCCCTCCACTTT. Based on the CDR3 plus reference TRBV5-6 and TRBJ1-6, the full variable domain is DAGVTQSPTHLIKTRGQQVTLRCSPKSGHDTVSWYQQALGQGPQFIFQYYEEEERQRGNFPDRFSGHQFPNYSSELNVNALLLGDSALYLCASSSGRPGSSPLHFGNGTRLTVT.

The chain couples TRBV15 to TRBJ2-1, with 13 bases fitting TRBD2. CDR1 LNHNV and CDR2 YYDKDF come from the germline V gene (reference sequence). The CDR3 covers 15 residues. The V and J ends lost 6 bases and 5 bases, in that order; junction bases with no gene match: 4. CDR3: CATSPGLAGHNEQFF. CDR3 sequence (DNA): TGTGCCACCAGTCCGGGACTAGCGGGGCACAATGAGCAGTTCTTC. The full variable domain, with the rest looked up from reference TRBV15 and TRBJ2-1, is DAMVIQNPRYQVTQFGKPVTLSCSQTLNHNVMYWYQQKSSQAPKLLFHYYDKDFNNEADTPDNFQSRRPNTSFCFLDIRSPGLGDTAMYLCATSPGLAGHNEQFFGPGTRLTVL.

This clonotype was seen repeatedly, ten times or more. A much bigger clone sits one base away, suggesting this may be a read error. The chain uses TRBV12-3 or TRBV12-4 and TRBJ2-5, with TRBD2 identical over 12 bases. V was pared by 5 bases and J by 5 bases, with 9 bases of the junction left unmatched. The CDR3 has 16 amino acids. The CDR3 DNA sequence: TGTGCCAGCAGTCCAAGACTAGCGGGAGACGGGGAGACCCAGTACTTC. It translates to CASSPRLAGDGETQYF.

The J gene is TRBJ2-6, the V gene TRBV4-3; D remains unclear. Per the germline V gene, CDR1 is LGHNA and CDR2 is YSLEER. V lost 3 bases and J lost 0, with 6 bases in between. The CDR3 runs 15 residues. In DNA, the CDR3 is TGCGCCAGCAGCCACGTGAGCTCTGGGGCCAACGTCCTGACTTTC. This sequence encodes CASSHVSSGANVLTF.

The CDR3 loop is CAISESARATEAFF. The CDR3, as DNA: TGTGCCATCAGTGAATCGGCCAGGGCCACTGAAGCTTTCTTT. The V call is TRBV10-3, the J call TRBJ1-1; D is perhaps TRBD1 (5 bases). The CDR3 totals 14 residues. Trimming removed 3 bases at V and 4 bases at J, with 12 bases between. The germline V gene has CDR1 ENHRY and CDR2 SYGVKD.

This clonotype has at least ten counts. The chain uses TRBV27 and TRBJ2-7; tentatively, D is TRBD2 (5 bases). V lost 3 bases and J 2 bases, leaving 17 bases between the germline ends. In germline, CDR1 is MNHEY, CDR2 SMNVEV (reference sequence). The CDR3 consists of 16 residues. CDR3: CASSFGKREIPYEQYF. DNA for the CDR3: TGTGCCAGCAGTTTTGGGAAGAGGGAGATTCCCTACGAGCAGTACTTC.

The genes are TRBV7-6 and TRBJ2-6; the D is unclear. Germline V gives CDR1 SGHVS, CDR2 FNYEAQ. The CDR3 is 16 residues long. Trimming took 5 bases from V and 0 from J, leaving 11 bases between them. The CDR3, as DNA: TGTGCCAGCAGCCCCGGGCTGTGCTCTGGGGCCAACGTCCTGACTTTC. Amino acids: CASSPGLCSGANVLTF. Combining the CDR3 with reference TRBV7-6 and TRBJ2-6 gives the whole variable domain GAGVSQSPRYKVTKRGQDVALRCDPISGHVSLYWYRQALGQGPEFLTYFNYEAQQDKSGLPNDRFSAERPEGSISTLTIQRTEQRDSAMYRCASSPGLCSGANVLTFGAGSRLTVL.

The chain joins TRBV7-2 to TRBJ1-2, with 10 bases that match TRBD1. From germline, CDR1 is SGHTA and CDR2 FQGNSA. This CDR3 region has 13 residues. Trimming took 11 bases from V and 7 from J; bases not matched to a gene: 10. This CDR3 reads CASTGTGDSGYTF. CDR3 coding DNA: TGTGCCTCGACCGGGACAGGGGATAGTGGCTACACCTTC. The full variable domain, in which reference TRBV7-2 and TRBJ1-2 provide the parts outside the CDR3, is GAGVSQSPSNKVTEKGKDVELRCDPISGHTALYWYRQSLGQGLEFLIYFQGNSAPDKSGLPSDRFSAERTGGSVSTLTIQRTQQEDSAVYLCASTGTGDSGYTFGSGTRLTVV.

This clonotype was seen only a few times. This rearrangement joins TRBV9 to TRBJ1-2, with D perhaps TRBD1 (5 bases). Between the trimmed V and J ends, which lost 0 bases and 4 bases, there was a span of 13 bases. The CDR3 has 15 amino acids. CDR1 SGDLS and CDR2 YYNGEE come from the germline V gene. The chain's CDR3 is CASSVALRGPYGYTF. The CDR3 nucleotides are TGTGCCAGCAGCGTAGCTTTGAGGGGTCCCTATGGCTACACCTTC.

By share, this clonotype counts as medium-sized (0.01 to 0.1%). The CDR3: CSVEEVGANYGYTF. The CDR3 region has the DNA TGCAGCGTTGAAGAGGTAGGGGCTAACTATGGCTACACCTTC. The rearrangement joins TRBV29-1 to TRBJ1-2; TRBD1 is a possible D gene (5 bases). V was clipped by 0 bases and J by 0 bases, with 8 bases between them. Germline V gene data show CDR1 as SQVTM and CDR2 as ANQGSEA. CDR3 length equals 14 residues.

This clonotype has a single count. The chain employs TRBV29-1 and TRBJ1-1; D not resolved. CDR3 size: 13 residues. CDR1 is SQVTM and CDR2 is ANQGSEA in the germline V gene. Between the trimmed V and J ends, which lost 3 bases and 4 bases, there was a span of 12 bases. The CDR3 nucleotides read TGCAGCGTTGAGGGCCCCATGGGCACTGAAGCTTTCTTT. Translating it yields CSVEGPMGTEAFF.